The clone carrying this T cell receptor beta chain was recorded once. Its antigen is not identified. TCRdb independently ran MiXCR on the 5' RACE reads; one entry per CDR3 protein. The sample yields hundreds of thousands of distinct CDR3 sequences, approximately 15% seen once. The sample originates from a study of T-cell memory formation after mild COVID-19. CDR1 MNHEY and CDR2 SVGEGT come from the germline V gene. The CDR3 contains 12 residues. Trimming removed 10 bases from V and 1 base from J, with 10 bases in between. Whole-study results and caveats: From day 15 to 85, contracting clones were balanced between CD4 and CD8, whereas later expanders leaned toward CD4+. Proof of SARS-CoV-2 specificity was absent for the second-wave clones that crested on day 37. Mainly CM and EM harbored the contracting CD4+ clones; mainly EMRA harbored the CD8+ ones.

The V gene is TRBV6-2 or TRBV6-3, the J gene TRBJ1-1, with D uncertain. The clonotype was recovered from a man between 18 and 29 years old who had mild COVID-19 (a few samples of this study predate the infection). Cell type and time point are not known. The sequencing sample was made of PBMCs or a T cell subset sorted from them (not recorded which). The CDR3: CATFIPNTEAFF. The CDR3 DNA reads TGTGCCACCTTTATACCGAACACTGAAGCTTTCTTT.